This TCR beta chain derives from a study of blood T cell repertoires in COVID-19. Study summary: Material from acute and convalescent COVID-19 was sourced from the United States, Italy and Spain.

Authors' data handling: Nucleated cell counts were estimated from reference gene primer amplification. The assay was immunoSEQ multiplex PCR, and TCRdb's table has in-frame clones only and misses some. V and J calls plus clone size are reproduced from that table; the DNA served to infer D and trimming. The sample comprises 27,000 or so clones, around 90% of which are singletons, and 2.8% rests with the top ten. Germline CDR1 and CDR2: SGHRS and YFSETQ. This CDR3 spans 16 amino acids. After removal of 4 bases from V and 4 bases from J, the junction contained 7 bases not matched to a gene. The source of this sequence is a human donor in a cohort sampled during active COVID-19. The sequenced sample was peripheral blood. The chain recombines TRBV5-1 with TRBJ2-3, with 12 bases that match TRBD2. CDR3 nucleotide sequence: TGCGCCAGCAGCCCCCGGACTAGCGGGATCTCAGATACGCAGTATTTT. As protein: CASSPRTSGISDTQYF.